The clone carrying this TCR beta chain was detected ten times or more. Germline CDR1 and CDR2: MDHEN and SYDVKM. V was cut by 5 bases and J by 8 bases, with 9 bases left in between. This CDR3 is built from 11 residues. These data come from a study of Graves' ophthalmopathy and Graves' hyperthyroidism. TCR beta CDR3 amplification used RNA transcripts. Amplification began with first-round RT-PCR using HTBI primers, then second-round multiplex PCR was performed. TCRdb itself ran the multiplex PCR reads through MiXCR, one entry per CDR3 protein. Of about 220,000 distinct CDR3 sequences listed, 20% to 25% were seen once; the top ten hold 43%.

This sequence originates from a woman aged 50 to 60 with Graves' ophthalmopathy. The chain employs TRBV28 and TRBJ1-2; D gene ambiguous. The specimen sequenced was peripheral blood. In nucleotides, the CDR3 is TGTGCCAGCAGTCGGCGGGGAGGCTACACCTTC. This sequence encodes CASSRRGGYTF.